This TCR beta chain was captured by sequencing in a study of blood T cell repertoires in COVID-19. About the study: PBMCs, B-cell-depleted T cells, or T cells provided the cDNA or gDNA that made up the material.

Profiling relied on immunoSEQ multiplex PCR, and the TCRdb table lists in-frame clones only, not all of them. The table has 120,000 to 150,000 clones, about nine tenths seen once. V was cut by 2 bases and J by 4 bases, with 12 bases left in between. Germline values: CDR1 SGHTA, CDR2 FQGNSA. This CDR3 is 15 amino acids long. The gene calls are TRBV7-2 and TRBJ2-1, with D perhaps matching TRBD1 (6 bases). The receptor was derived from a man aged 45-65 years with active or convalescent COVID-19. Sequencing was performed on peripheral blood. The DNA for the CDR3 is TGTGCCAGCAGCTTAACCAGGGGCACATACAATGAGCAGTTCTTC. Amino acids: CASSLTRGTYNEQFF.